The sequence of this T cell receptor beta chain was determined in a study of long-term antiretroviral therapy in people with HIV (dated by TCRdb to the early 2020s). Concerning the study at large: The earliest samples were collected approximately a decade before the 2015 WHO recommendation for immediate ART, a period when ART was typically delayed until CD4 counts fell. This retrospective serial study examined whether starting ART and sustained HIV suppression were associated with changes in the composition and diversity of the TRB repertoire in peripheral blood. A total of 192 cryopreserved PBMC samples came from a few dozen adults with confirmed HIV infection and were collected serially over a mean of roughly six years (range 1-12). Among the 30 or so participants with HIV, eleven were female. No cross-contamination during QIAcube processing was seen in test extractions of a monoclonal T-cell line run alongside 30 or so polyclonal samples.

This clone was recorded once. Its antigen is not yet known. Base-call qualities are not available, and no considerably larger clone is one nucleotide away. To be included, a participant needed at least one PBMC sample from before ART initiation plus at least two post-ART samples. Every participant with HIV received treatment in the United States of America. Before DNA extraction, cryopreserved samples of roughly 0.85-10 million PBMC were thawed and washed. At the time of the earliest PBMC sample for each participant with HIV, ages ranged from roughly 23 to 60 years. Each participant contributed PBMC samples from 1-4 timepoints before ART initiation and 2-8 timepoints after ART initiation, with a median of 7 samples. Serial HIV viral load, CD4+ T-cell count, ART history and demographic data were obtained for every participant. A Qiagen kit on a QIAcube was used to extract genomic DNA from unsorted PBMC, with samples processed in batches of 12.

The immunoSEQ hsTCRB v3.0 assay was used at survey level resolution to sequence the TRB variable region. TRB sequencing targeted a depth of 40,000-50,000 T-cell genomes per sample. TRB libraries were pooled and sequenced on an Illumina MiSeq using a v3 150-cycle kit. Concerning the study's data processing: Repertoire analysis was run in R within a reproducible Nextflow workflow that covered QC, data transformation and analysis. Custom analyses were implemented in LymphoSeq2, an R package for AIRR-Seq data exploration. After excluding a few samples that yielded fewer than 5000 total TRB sequences, some 180 HIV repertoires remained for analysis. Among the approximately 180 retained HIV repertoires, about 60 were collected before ART initiation and about 130 were collected after ART initiation. Repertoires were downsampled to 5000 TRB nucleotide sequences, with summary statistics averaged over 100 downsampling iterations. Only TRB sequences with CDR3 regions of at least seven amino acids were retained for analysis. A Shannon entropy-derived clonality score and the Gini coefficient were used to measure diversity. In the repertoire networks, any two of the top 5000 CDR3 amino acid sequences were linked whenever the two sequences differed by an edit distance of one. For TRB CDR3 amino acid sequences, GLIPH2 was used to predict antigen specificity groups and MHC restriction. CDR3 amino acid sequences were matched against VDJdb and McPAS-TCR to flag known CMV, EBV, HIV or tissue antigen associations. Pre-ART, post-ART and control groups were compared with Wilcoxon signed-rank tests and Holm-Bonferroni correction. TCRdb took over this immuneACCESS table, retaining in-frame rearrangements with V and J assigned. Such tables are incomplete; in checked studies, under half of the missing clones stem from an unresolved V gene, and the remainder is unexplained. The V and J calls and clone size are taken from that table; D and trimming were inferred from the DNA. In this sample the table shows fewer than 35,000 clones, more than 60% of which occur a single time. 8% to 10% of the sample is taken by the ten largest.

The CDR3 measures 14 amino acids from cysteine to phenylalanine. Of all the DNA, just the CDR3 is kept, 42 bases in frame from base 1. The germline V gene yields SGHRS for CDR1 and YFSETQ for CDR2. Relative to germline, V is missing 4 bases and J is missing 5 bases, with 7 bases of the junction outside any gene match. The study at large found these results: Starting ART was linked to a significant rise in TRB diversity, yet even with long-term ART the diversity remained significantly lower than in transplant donor controls. Because pre-ART samples had limited cell numbers, unsorted PBMC were profiled rather than sorted CD4+ and CD8+ T cells. Owing to limited PBMC availability, only the TCR beta chain was sequenced, without alpha chain pairing. Inferences about post-ART repertoire changes were limited because no data were available on ART adherence, viral resistance or therapy changes. The samples were dated from about 2003 to 2017, and the ART regimens that were used may be less effective than current ART regimens. The repertoire was dominated across all time points by expanded TRB clones identified before ART initiation, although this dominance was seen to fluctuate and to decrease in many PLHIV after ART. Narrower CDR3 length ranges were observed in HIV repertoires than in controls, and an antigen-experienced repertoire with only a slight naive shift after ART was suggested by the network structure.

The V and J segments used are TRBV5-1 and TRBJ2-5; 8 bases in the middle match TRBD1. The source is a woman between 45 and 65 years old with HIV. The sequences come from unsorted PBMCs, collected 3.1 years after starting antiretroviral therapy. The nucleotide sequence reads TGCGCCAGCAGCACGGGACAGGCTGAGGAGACCCAGTACTTC. Its protein product is CASSTGQAEETQYF. The CDR3, completed at both ends by the reference TRBV5-1 and TRBJ2-5 genes, gives the full variable domain KAGVTQTPRYLIKTRGQQVTLSCSPISGHRSVSWYQQTPGQGLQFLFEYFSETQRNKGNFPGRFSGRQFSNSRSEMNVSTLELGDSALYLCASSTGQAEETQYFGPGTRLLVL.